The entry below gives a single TCR beta chain sequence along with its context. The CDR3 sequence is 13 residues long. Germline V gene sequence: CDR1 SGHTA, CDR2 FQGNSA. V lost 3 bases to trimming and J lost 6 bases, with 9 bases between them. The data stem from a study of T cell changes during pregnancy in multiple sclerosis. The table came from immunoSEQ multiplex PCR; TCRdb's copy has only in-frame clones and leaves some out. The sample holds tens of thousands of clones, 90% seen once. The clonotype comes from a female donor in good health, enrolled as a control in a pregnancy study. The sample was peripheral blood, taken after pregnancy. This rearrangement joins TRBV7-2 to TRBJ1-5; unclear D gene. The CDR3 DNA sequence: TGTGCCAGCAGCTTTGAAGGAGGTCAGCCCCAGCATTTT. Amino acids: CASSFEGGQPQHF.